These 27 T cell receptor beta chains came from one sample sequenced in a study of CD8+ T cells in alopecia areata. Regarding treatment: oral pan-JAK inhibitor, 5-10 mg twice daily. Sequencing used cDNA as its template, made by extracting RNA and reverse transcribing it. This table comes from immunoSEQ multiplex PCR, and its TCRdb copy is limited to in-frame clones, with some not included. Found here are over 250,000 clones, around 64% of them singletons; the top ten hold roughly 0.88%. The sequenced sample was CD4+ T cells sorted from blood, obtained around week 52, from a patient treated with tofacitinib. Receptor source: a human donor with alopecia areata.

The V call is TRBV19, the J call TRBJ2-1; D perhaps matches TRBD1 (6 bases). CDR1 is LNHDA, CDR2 SQIVND, per germline (reference sequence). V was clipped by 6 bases and J by 7 bases, with 16 bases between them. The CDR3 has 14 amino acids. The CDR3 DNA sequence: TGTGCCAGTAGACCAGGGGTCTCGGGGAATGAGCAGTTCTTC. Protein: CASRPGVSGNEQFF.

The chain couples TRBV7-2 to TRBJ2-3, with a tentative D call TRBD1 (5 bases). Trimming removed 2 bases at V and 9 bases at J, with 12 bases between. The CDR3 is 13 amino acids. Germline V gives CDR1 SGHTA, CDR2 FQGNSA. The CDR3 nucleotides read TGTGCCAGCAGCTTAAATTCTCAGGGCACGCAGTATTTT. Its translation is CASSLNSQGTQYF.

The V gene is TRBV7-2, the J gene TRBJ2-7; unclear D gene. The V and J ends lost 2 bases and 1 base respectively, with 9 bases between them. Germline V gives CDR1 SGHTA, CDR2 FQGNSA. This CDR3 is built from 14 residues. CDR3 sequence: CASSLRSGSYEQYF. DNA of the CDR3: TGTGCCAGCAGCTTACGGAGTGGTTCCTACGAGCAGTACTTC.

The chain employs TRBV2 and TRBJ2-5, with D hard to call. V lost 6 bases and J 2 bases, leaving 7 bases between the germline ends. This CDR3 has 12 amino acids. Looked up from germline, CDR1 is SNHLY and CDR2 is FYNNEI. The CDR3 reads CASSTLQETQYF. As DNA, the CDR3 is TGTGCCAGCAGCACTCTTCAAGAGACCCAGTACTTC.

The V call is TRBV5-6, the J call TRBJ2-7; no clear D. Germline assignment: CDR1 SGHDT and CDR2 YYEEEE. CDR3 length: 13 residues. The V end lost 2 bases, the J end lost 6 bases, and 12 bases lay between the germline ends. The CDR3: CASSFGRFSEQYF. DNA for the CDR3: TGTGCCAGCAGCTTCGGCAGGTTTAGCGAGCAGTACTTC.

The chain joins TRBV13 to TRBJ2-6; TRBD1 agrees at 9 bases. This CDR3 contains 19 residues. CDR1 is PRHDT and CDR2 is FYEKMQ in the germline V gene (reference sequence). V was clipped by 5 bases and J by 2 bases; unmatched bases: 13. The CDR3 region has the DNA TGTGCCAGCAGCCTACGCCGACAGGGGGGACACCCTGGGGCCAACGTCCTGACTTTC. This encodes CASSLRRQGGHPGANVLTF. Using reference TRBV13 and TRBJ2-6 for the parts outside the CDR3, the full variable domain is AAGVIQSPRHLIKEKRETATLKCYPIPRHDTVYWYQQGPGQDPQFLISFYEKMQSDKGSIPDRFSAQQFSDYHSELNMSSLELGDSALYFCASSLRRQGGHPGANVLTFGAGSRLTVL.

The chain is built from TRBV4-1 and TRBJ1-2; weak D call: TRBD1 (5 bases). Trimming stripped 3 bases from V and 2 bases from J, with 28 bases between. Germline V gene sequence: CDR1 MGHRA, CDR2 YSYEKL. The CDR3 has 20 residues. The CDR3 coding sequence is TGCGCCAGCAGCCAGGGCCGGGACCCAAAAGGCGCCAAGCCAAACTATGGCTACACCTTC. As protein: CASSQGRDPKGAKPNYGYTF.

J is TRBJ1-2 and V is TRBV19, with 10 bases matching TRBD1. CDR3 length: 14 residues. Losses at the gene ends were 6 bases for V and 3 bases for J; bases not matched to a gene: 4. Germline lookup yields CDR1 LNHDA and CDR2 SQIVND (reference sequence). CDR3 protein: CASSLGQGDYGYTF. CDR3 coding DNA: TGTGCCAGTAGCCTTGGACAGGGGGACTATGGCTACACCTTC.

V is TRBV5-4 and J is TRBJ1-2; D might be TRBD1 (5 bases). Germline lookup yields CDR1 SGHNT and CDR2 YYREEE (reference sequence). The CDR3 loop spans 14 amino acids. Trimming pared 0 bases from V and 0 bases from J, leaving 6 bases between. As DNA, the CDR3 is TGTGCCAGCAGCTTGGTACAGGCTAACTATGGCTACACCTTC. This gives the protein CASSLVQANYGYTF.

This clone was observed a few times. The chain links TRBV6-6 to TRBJ2-4, with D perhaps matching TRBD2 (5 bases). CDR1 and CDR2 (germline): MNHNY, SVGAGI (reference sequence). CDR3 length equals 14 residues. V was trimmed by 7 bases and J by 2 bases, leaving 12 bases between them. CDR3 DNA: TGTGCCAGCACCCCCTCCGGGACCAAAAACATTCAGTACTTC. Its protein product is CASTPSGTKNIQYF.

The table lists this clone with a few counts. The chain is built from TRBV7-3 and TRBJ2-7; TRBD1 matches at 7 bases. The germline V gene encodes CDR1 SGHTA and CDR2 FQGTGA. The junction had 2 bases not matched to a gene; V was cut back by 0 bases and J by 0 bases. The length of the CDR3 is 15 residues. The CDR3 nucleotides are TGTGCCAGCAGCTTAACTGGGACAGACTCCTACGAGCAGTACTTC. Translated, it gives CASSLTGTDSYEQYF.

The V call is TRBV5-4, the J call TRBJ2-2, with TRBD2 matching 8 bases. V trimming: 4 bases; J trimming: 3 bases; junction bases outside the gene matches: 5. CDR3 length: 15 residues. The V gene's germline CDR1 is SGHNT and CDR2 YYREEE (reference sequence). The CDR3 DNA is TGTGCCAGCAGCCCTGGGACTAGGGACACCGGGGAGCTGTTTTTT. Translating gives CASSPGTRDTGELFF.

This clone occurred a few times. The chain couples TRBV7-2 to TRBJ1-2; tentative D call: TRBD1 (5 bases). This CDR3 region has 15 residues. Germline V lookup: CDR1 SGHTA, CDR2 FQGNSA. V lost 1 base to trimming and J lost 4 bases, with 13 bases between them. CDR3 sequence (DNA): TGTGCCAGCAGCTTAGGCCCTGAGGGGCCCTATGGCTACACCTTC. It specifies CASSLGPEGPYGYTF.

The rearrangement uses TRBV4-3 and TRBJ1-1; D perhaps matches TRBD1 (5 bases). The CDR3 is 16 amino acids. The V and J ends lost 3 bases and 6 bases respectively, with 20 bases between them. CDR1 and CDR2 (germline): LGHNA, YSLEER. CDR3 loop: CASSHLPERGAPEAFF. Written as DNA, the CDR3 is TGCGCCAGCAGCCACCTACCGGAGCGAGGGGCGCCTGAAGCTTTCTTT.

This clone showed up just once. The chain joins TRBV20-1 to TRBJ2-5; TRBD1 is a possible D gene (6 bases). Per the germline V gene, CDR1 is DFQATT and CDR2 is SNEGSKA (reference sequence). This CDR3 comprises 11 residues. V gave up 5 bases and J gave up 5 bases, with 9 bases separating them. The CDR3 DNA reads as TGCAGTGCTTACAGGGATGAGACCCAGTACTTC. It encodes CSAYRDETQYF.

The gene calls are TRBV10-3 and TRBJ1-1; perhaps TRBD1 as D (5 bases). This CDR3 has 13 amino acids. Trimming took off 4 bases at V and 0 bases at J, with 6 bases between the two ends. CDR1 is ENHRY, CDR2 SYGVKD, per germline. CDR3 region: CAISGGLNTEAFF. CDR3 sequence (DNA): TGTGCCATCAGTGGGGGACTGAACACTGAAGCTTTCTTT.

This clone was seen a handful of times. The gene calls are TRBV5-1 and TRBJ1-1; 7 bases align to TRBD1. V lost 4 bases and J lost 6; bases outside the gene matches: 9. Germline-derived CDR1 and CDR2 are SGHRS and YFSETQ. The CDR3 extends over 14 amino acids. DNA for the CDR3: TGCGCCAGCAGCCGCCGTTTAGGGGGCCCTGAAGCTTTCTTT. Amino acid sequence: CASSRRLGGPEAFF. Using reference TRBV5-1 and TRBJ1-1 for the parts outside the CDR3, the full variable domain is KAGVTQTPRYLIKTRGQQVTLSCSPISGHRSVSWYQQTPGQGLQFLFEYFSETQRNKGNFPGRFSGRQFSNSRSEMNVSTLELGDSALYLCASSRRLGGPEAFFGQGTRLTVV.

V usage is TRBV30 and J usage is TRBJ2-5; D possibly corresponds to TRBD1 (5 bases). The J call may be wrong; the DNA end is better matched by TRBJ2-7. The CDR3 length is 14 residues. Germline CDR1 and CDR2: GTSNPN and SVGIG (reference sequence). The CDR3 DNA sequence: TGTGCCTGGAGTGGGCAGCATCAGGGAACCGAGCAGTACTTC. Protein sequence: CAWSGQHQGTEQYF.

V and J are TRBV29-1 and TRBJ2-2, with TRBD2 matching 8 bases. The CDR3 runs to 15 residues. V lost 6 bases to trimming and J lost 4 bases; unmatched junction nucleotides: 10. CDR1 and CDR2 (germline): SQVTM, ANQGSEA. CDR3 region: CSVRSGGRPTGELFF. The CDR3 DNA is TGCAGCGTCCGCAGCGGGGGCCGGCCCACCGGGGAGCTGTTTTTT.

CDR3 in DNA: TGTGCCAGCAGTGAGACAGGCCCCCCGGAGACCCAGTACTTC. Amino acid sequence: CASSETGPPETQYF. This chain links TRBV2 with TRBJ2-5; tentatively, D is TRBD1 (6 bases). V was cut by 3 bases and J by 5 bases, with 13 bases left in between. The CDR3 covers 14 residues. The germline V gene has CDR1 SNHLY and CDR2 FYNNEI.

This sequence joins TRBV25-1 and TRBJ2-1; 9 bases are a match to TRBD1. The CDR3 extends over 16 amino acids. Germline CDR1 reads MGHDK; CDR2 reads SYGVNS. With V trimmed by 1 base and J by 5 bases, 6 bases remained unmatched. CDR3 nucleotide sequence: TGTGCCAGCAGTGAATTGGGGACAGGGCACGACAATGAGCAGTTCTTC. Its translation is CASSELGTGHDNEQFF.

This clone was picked up a small number of times. The chain combines TRBV6-6 with TRBJ2-5; 8 nucleotides agree with TRBD2. CDR1 and CDR2 from the germline V gene are MNHNY and SVGAGI (reference sequence). The V gene end was trimmed by 6 bases and the J gene end by 5 bases; junction bases not matched to a gene: 8. The CDR3 is 14 residues long. The CDR3 bases are TGTGCCAGCAGCCGTAGCGGGAATAAGGAGACCCAGTACTTC. As protein: CASSRSGNKETQYF.

The DNA for the CDR3 is TGCGCCAGCAGGGCCGGACAGGTACAAGAGACCCAGTACTTC. It specifies CASRAGQVQETQYF. The V gene is TRBV5-1, the J gene TRBJ2-5; 7 bases are a match to TRBD1. CDR1 SGHRS and CDR2 YFSETQ come from the germline V gene. With 5 bases clipped from V and 2 bases from J, the junction kept 6 bases outside the gene matches. CDR3 length equals 14 residues.

This clone was counted a few times. The V call is TRBV2, the J call TRBJ1-5; possibly TRBD1 for D (6 bases). The CDR3 loop spans 13 amino acids. Germline V gene sequence: CDR1 SNHLY, CDR2 FYNNEI. V shed 7 bases and J shed 5 bases, with 12 bases lying between them. This CDR3 is CASTPAGDQPQHF. The CDR3 DNA follows: TGTGCCAGCACCCCGGCAGGGGATCAGCCCCAGCATTTT.

The sample holds a few counts of this clone. The chain recombines TRBV7-2 with TRBJ2-3; the match to TRBD2 covers 9 bases. CDR1 is SGHTA, CDR2 FQGNSA, per germline. This CDR3 comprises 14 residues. The V and J ends lost 7 bases and 12 bases, in that order; junction bases with no gene match: 14. The CDR3 protein is CASTDTPPSGIQYF. DNA of the CDR3: TGTGCCAGCACCGACACTCCCCCTAGCGGGATACAGTATTTT.

The CDR3 region is CASSLSPGEVFF. CDR3 bases: TGTGCCAGCAGCTTGTCCCCCGGTGAGGTTTTCTTT. This rearrangement joins TRBV5-6 to TRBJ1-1, with no clear D. V was shortened by 1 base and J by 13 bases, with 14 bases between the two germline ends. Germline-derived CDR1 and CDR2 are SGHDT and YYEEEE. The CDR3 contains 12 residues.

The V call is TRBV27, the J call TRBJ1-2; 7 bases line up with TRBD1. Germline V lookup: CDR1 MNHEY, CDR2 SMNVEV (reference sequence). J gave up 2 bases and V 6 bases, and 9 bases lay outside the gene matches. The CDR3 is 15 residues long. CDR3 sequence reads: CASRETGSANYGYTF. DNA of the CDR3: TGTGCCAGCAGGGAGACAGGGTCGGCGAACTATGGCTACACCTTC.